Given below is one T cell receptor beta chain in context. This table comes from immunoSEQ multiplex PCR, and its TCRdb copy is limited to in-frame clones, with some not included. The table shows about 240,000 clones, with 86% occurring only once. These data originate in a study of blood T cell repertoires in COVID-19. Study-wide background: From T cells, B-cell-depleted T cells, or PBMCs came the material, which was cDNA or gDNA.

V lost 6 bases to trimming and J lost 5 bases, with 14 bases between them. CDR3 length: 13 residues. Per the germline V gene, CDR1 is SQVTM and CDR2 is ANQGSEA. The sequence was obtained from a man aged 60 to 69 with acute or convalescent COVID-19. Sequences were obtained from peripheral blood. The chain uses TRBV29-1 and TRBJ2-1, with D perhaps TRBD2 (5 bases). In nucleotides, the CDR3 is TGCAGCGTCCTTGGAGGTCTCAACAATGAGCAGTTCTTC. Its translation is CSVLGGLNNEQFF.